Presented here are 26 T cell receptor beta chains from one specimen sequenced in a study of tumor and adjacent non-tumor tissue in lung cancer. A modified ARM-PCR protocol with three rounds of nested PCR amplified TCRbeta. TCRdb reprocessed the multiplex PCR reads with MiXCR, giving one entry per CDR3 protein. The sample carries about 80,000 distinct CDR3 sequences, around 80% recorded once. No cell sorting was done before RNA was extracted from the tissue. The sequenced sample consisted of lung tumor tissue. These receptor sequences come from a woman aged 45-60 years with non-small cell lung cancer.

To note about this clonotype: One junction end does not reproduce the germline sequence, and a read error may be involved. The gene calls are TRBV5-1 and TRBJ1-1, with D perhaps matching TRBD1 (5 bases). Germline-derived CDR1 and CDR2 are SGHRS and YFSETQ. This CDR3 is 14 amino acids long. The CDR3 loop is CASRLGPGNTEAFF. CDR3 DNA sequence: TGCGCCAGCAGGTTGGGACCGGGAAACACTGAAGCTTTCTTT.

Turning to this clonotype: At one end, the junction sequence differs from germline, possibly due to a read error. The chain has TRBV30 and TRBJ1-2, with D maybe TRBD1 (5 bases). Per germline, CDR1 GTSNPN and CDR2 SVGIG (reference sequence). This CDR3 contains 13 residues. CDR3 amino acids: CTWSVKGNYDYTF. CDR3 DNA sequence: TGTACCTGGAGTGTTAAGGGGAATTATGACTACACCTTC.

Of note for this clonotype: One end of the junction is discordant with germline, which a read error may explain. The gene calls are TRBV5-5 and TRBJ2-3; the match to TRBD1 covers 7 bases. The CDR3 consists of 18 residues. CDR1 SGHKS and CDR2 YYEKEE come from the germline V gene (reference sequence). CDR3 coding DNA: TGTGCCAGCAGCACCGGACCAGCGGTATCTAGTGGGACAGATACGCAGTTTTTT. Its protein is CASSTGPAVSSGTDTQFF.

As regards this clonotype: Its ends do not fully match the called genes, so a read error is possible. The chain couples TRBV29-1 to TRBJ2-3; D possibly corresponds to TRBD2 (5 bases). The CDR3 spans 12 residues. Germline V gene data show CDR1 as SQVTM and CDR2 as ANQGSEA. DNA for the CDR3: TGTAGCGTTGAGACTGGCACAGATACGCAGTATTTT. Translating gives CSVETGTDTQYF.

About this clonotype: This is likely a read error, given that the CDR3 carries no conserved phenylalanine or tryptophan at its end. The CDR3 sequence is CASSQRSTANTGELFS. Here the CDR3 DNA reads TGCGCCAGCAGTCAAAGATCTACAGCTAACACCGGGGAGCTGTTTTCT. This sequence joins TRBV6-1 and TRBJ2-2; D not certain. CDR3 size: 16 residues. CDR1 and CDR2 (germline): MNHNS, SASEGT.

The genes are TRBV12-3 or TRBV12-4 and TRBJ2-7; D is unresolved. The V end was cut by 6 bases, the J end by 2 bases, with 8 bases between. The CDR3 is 12 amino acids. CDR3 amino acids: CASSHLTYEQYF. The DNA for the CDR3 is TGTGCCAGCAGCCACCTAACCTACGAGCAGTACTTC.

Comment on this clonotype: One end of the junction is discordant with germline, which a read error may explain. This chain links TRBV6-2 or TRBV6-3 with TRBJ1-2, with D hard to call. Germline lookup yields CDR1 MNHEY and CDR2 SVGEGT. The CDR3 loop spans 14 amino acids. CDR3 loop: CASTYQWASYGYTF. CDR3 nucleotide sequence: TGTGCCAGCACTTACCAGTGGGCGAGCTATGGCTACACCTTC.

For this clonotype: The missing conserved phenylalanine or tryptophan at the end of this CDR3 makes a read error likely. The gene calls are TRBV20-1 and TRBJ2-7, with TRBD2 as a possible D gene (5 bases). The CDR3 runs 15 residues. Germline V gives CDR1 DFQATT, CDR2 SNEGSKA (reference sequence). The CDR3 DNA is TGCAGTGCTAGAGATCCCCGGGGTGCGGGCTACGAACAGTACTAC. Translating it yields CSARDPRGAGYEQYY.

This clonotype is classed as medium-sized. The chain uses TRBV20-1 and TRBJ1-2, with D hard to call. Germline-derived CDR1 and CDR2 are DFQATT and SNEGSKA (reference sequence). The V end was cut by 3 bases, the J end by 3 bases, with 8 bases between. This CDR3 contains 12 residues. The CDR3 reads CSASYEDYGYTF. The CDR3 nucleotides read TGCAGTGCTAGTTACGAGGACTATGGCTACACCTTC.

This clonotype was seen more than once but under ten times. This chain connects TRBV18 to TRBJ2-1; 10 nucleotides agree with TRBD1. Germline CDR1 reads KGHSH; CDR2 reads LQKENI. V was clipped by 0 bases and J by 6 bases; unmatched bases: 2. CDR3 size: 15 residues. CDR3 residues: CASSPPGQGFNEQFF. The CDR3 region has the DNA TGTGCCAGCTCACCACCGGGACAGGGGTTCAATGAGCAGTTCTTC.

In regard to this clonotype: Sequence at one end of the junction differs from germline and may be a read error. The chain employs TRBV28 and TRBJ2-7; tentative D call: TRBD2 (5 bases). CDR1 and CDR2 from the germline V gene are MDHEN and SYDVKM. This CDR3 has 16 amino acids. Written as DNA, the CDR3 is TGTACCAGCGGACCAAGGACCACCGGGTTTCCCTACGAGCAGTACTTC. Encoded protein: CTSGPRTTGFPYEQYF.

The V and J genes are TRBV20-1 and TRBJ1-4; D is unclear. The CDR3 extends over 11 amino acids. CDR1 and CDR2 from the germline V gene are DFQATT and SNEGSKA (reference sequence). Deletions cut 7 bases from V and 6 bases from J, with 9 bases between. As DNA, the CDR3 is TGCAGTGTACAGCGCGATGAAAAACTGTTTTTT. Amino acid sequence: CSVQRDEKLFF.

This clonotype was picked up one time. Relative to the germline gene, one junction end is altered; a read error may explain this. The CDR3 loop is CVISDLSEGTYEQYF. CDR3 sequence (DNA): TGTGTCATCAGTGACTTATCGGAGGGAACCTACGAGCAGTACTTC. The rearrangement uses TRBV10-3 and TRBJ2-7; possibly TRBD2 for D (6 bases). The germline gives CDR1 ENHRY, CDR2 SYGVKD. The CDR3 length is 15 residues.

J is TRBJ2-1 and V is TRBV20-1; D ambiguous. The CDR3 covers 15 residues. V shed 2 bases and J shed 8 bases, with 19 bases lying between them. In germline, CDR1 is DFQATT, CDR2 SNEGSKA (reference sequence). The CDR3 is CSARSSVGNGYEQFF. CDR3 sequence (DNA): TGCAGTGCTAGAAGTAGTGTAGGAAATGGCTATGAGCAGTTCTTC.

This clonotype is labeled as medium-sized. The chain recombines TRBV10-3 with TRBJ2-1; 7 bases align to TRBD2. The CDR3 runs 14 residues. V trimming: 5 bases; J trimming: 5 bases; junction bases outside the gene matches: 6. Germline loops: CDR1 ENHRY, CDR2 SYGVKD. CDR3 DNA: TGTGCCATCAGTTCTAGCGGTGAAAACAATGAGCAGTTCTTC. The encoded protein is CAISSSGENNEQFF.

The rearrangement links TRBV20-1 to TRBJ1-5, with a possible D match to TRBD1 (5 bases). The CDR3 runs 14 residues. The germline CDR1 and CDR2 sequences are DFQATT and SNEGSKA (reference sequence). This CDR3 reads CSAGILGGNQPQHF. In DNA, the CDR3 is TGCAGCGCTGGAATATTGGGGGGCAATCAGCCCCAGCATTTT.

Only a few counts were recorded for this clonotype. This is likely a read error, given that the CDR3 carries no conserved phenylalanine or tryptophan at its end. This chain uses TRBV29-1 with TRBJ2-1, with TRBD2 matching over 9 bases. V was pared by 3 bases and J by 3 bases, with 3 bases of the junction left unmatched. The CDR3 runs to 14 residues. CDR1 and CDR2 from the germline V gene are SQVTM and ANQGSEA. CDR3 residues: CSVEAGGDYNEQFL. DNA of the CDR3: TGCAGCGTTGAGGCGGGAGGGGACTACAATGAGCAGTTCTTG.

This clonotype was recorded once. The CDR3, as DNA: TGTGCCAGCAGCTTAGCCAGTCTTGCAGATACAGAGTATTTT. Amino acids: CASSLASLADTEYF. The V gene is TRBV7-9, the J gene TRBJ2-3; D gene uncertain. Germline-derived CDR1 and CDR2 are SEHNR and FQNEAQ (reference sequence). The V end lost 0 bases, the J end lost 13 bases, and 17 bases lay between the germline ends. The CDR3 covers 14 residues.

By sample share, this clonotype is medium-sized. The chain combines TRBV11-2 with TRBJ2-7; D is unresolved. Per the germline V gene, CDR1 is SGHAT and CDR2 is FQNNGV. The CDR3 is made up of 14 amino acids. Trimming shortened V by 5 bases and J by 2 bases, and 13 bases separated the two germline ends. CDR3 nucleotides: TGTGCCAGCAGCCTGGCGGTCGGCCCCTACGAGCAGTACTTC. This encodes CASSLAVGPYEQYF.

The table lists this clonotype with a few counts. Just one base apart from a much larger clone, this may be a read error. The rearrangement links TRBV30 to TRBJ2-7, with D unclear. Trimming removed 2 bases from V and 6 bases from J, with 14 bases in between. Germline CDR1 GTSNPN, CDR2 SVGIG (reference sequence). This CDR3 is 13 amino acids long. As DNA, the CDR3 is TGTGCCTGGAGTTGGATTGAGAATTCCGAGCAGTACTTC. Translated: CAWSWIENSEQYF. Full variable domain (missing parts from reference TRBV30 and TRBJ2-7): SQTIHQWPATLVQPVGSPLSLECTVEGTSNPNLYWYRQAAGRGLQLLFYSVGIGQISSEVPQNLSASRPQDRQFILSSKKLLLSDSGFYLCAWSWIENSEQYFGPGTRLTVT.

The chain joins TRBV11-2 to TRBJ2-3; D gene uncertain. CDR3 length equals 13 residues. Trimming pared 11 bases from V and 4 bases from J, leaving 16 bases between. From germline, CDR1 is SGHAT and CDR2 FQNNGV. CDR3 region: CAGYPTASDTQYF. Written as DNA, the CDR3 is TGTGCCGGCTACCCCACCGCCTCAGATACGCAGTATTTT. Full variable domain (outside the CDR3, taken from reference TRBV11-2 and TRBJ2-3): EAGVAQSPRYKIIEKRQSVAFWCNPISGHATLYWYQQILGQGPKLLIQFQNNGVVDDSQLPKDRFSAERLKGVDSTLKIQPAKLEDSAVYLCAGYPTASDTQYFGPGTRLTVL.

Concerning this clonotype itself: A junction boundary mismatches the germline segment, possibly from a read error. The chain recombines TRBV20-1 with TRBJ1-5; tentative D call: TRBD1 (5 bases). CDR3 length equals 16 residues. Germline values: CDR1 DFQATT, CDR2 SNEGSKA (reference sequence). CDR3 amino acids: CSVRVGGGRGNQPQHF. The CDR3 nucleotides are TGCAGTGTTAGAGTCGGGGGAGGGAGAGGCAATCAGCCCCAACATTTT.

The CDR3 coding sequence is TGTGCCAGCTCGCCCCGAACAGGGAGCTCTGGGGCCAACGTCCTGACTTTC. Residues: CASSPRTGSSGANVLTF. The chain uses TRBV18 and TRBJ2-6; D is perhaps TRBD1 (6 bases). Germline values: CDR1 KGHSH, CDR2 LQKENI. Between the trimmed V and J ends, which lost 6 bases and 0 bases, there was a span of 15 bases. This CDR3 contains 17 residues.

Note on this clonotype: At one end, the junction sequence differs from germline, possibly due to a read error. This rearrangement joins TRBV10-2 to TRBJ1-5; 7 positions agree with TRBD1. In germline, CDR1 is WSHSY, CDR2 SAAADI. The CDR3 is made up of 16 amino acids. The CDR3 sequence is CACSESDRAPDQPQHF. CDR3 nucleotides: TGCGCCTGCAGTGAGTCCGACAGGGCCCCGGATCAGCCCCAGCATTTT.

On this clonotype: One end of the junction varies from germline; a read error may be responsible. V gene TRBV10-2 combines with J gene TRBJ2-7; 8 bases line up with TRBD1. Germline V gene sequence: CDR1 WSHSY, CDR2 SAAADI. The CDR3 runs to 15 residues. CDR3 DNA sequence: TGCGTCAGCGTGAGGACAGGGCCTAAGACCTACGAGCAGTACTTC. Protein product: CVSVRTGPKTYEQYF.

As to this clonotype: The junction and the germline gene differ at one end; a read error may be behind it. The chain links TRBV4-2 to TRBJ1-4; tentative D call: TRBD1 (5 bases). CDR1 and CDR2 (germline): LGHNA, YNFKEQ. The CDR3 is made up of 15 amino acids. CDR3 sequence reads: CASGQVKGTGGKLLF. Written as DNA, the CDR3 is TGTGCCAGCGGCCAAGTTAAGGGGACCGGTGGAAAACTGTTGTTT.